The next 5 T cell receptor beta chains were all read from a single sample in a study of T cell responses to AZD1222 COVID-19 vaccine. Profiled with immunoSEQ multiplex PCR; TCRdb holds only in-frame clones, not every one. The sample holds 13,000 or so clones; less than 85% are singletons and the top ten take about 40%. The sequencing here drew on peripheral blood, taken 28 days after the second AZD1222 dose. These receptors were collected from an adult who received the AZD1222 COVID-19 vaccine.

The chain links TRBV18 to TRBJ2-5, with 9 bases that match TRBD1. CDR1 is KGHSH and CDR2 is LQKENI in the germline V gene. The CDR3 sequence is 15 residues long. Losses at the gene ends were 1 base for V and 5 bases for J; bases not matched to a gene: 5. The CDR3 DNA reads TGTGCCAGCTCACCACTCGGGACAGGGCAGGAGACCCAGTACTTC. Protein product: CASSPLGTGQETQYF.

This clone was observed a few times. The V gene is TRBV7-9, the J gene TRBJ1-1; D gene ambiguous. The CDR3 sequence is 13 residues long. The V end was cut by 1 base, the J end by 8 bases, with 11 bases between. Looked up from germline, CDR1 is SEHNR and CDR2 is FQNEAQ (reference sequence). The CDR3 DNA reads as TGTGCCAGCAGCTTAGTGGAACTCCAGGAAGCTTTCTTT. This translates into CASSLVELQEAFF.

The rearrangement uses TRBV19 and TRBJ1-3; D is perhaps TRBD1 (5 bases). CDR3 length equals 18 residues. Germline-derived CDR1 and CDR2 are LNHDA and SQIVND (reference sequence). Trimming stripped 3 bases from V and 1 base from J, with 19 bases between. The CDR3 bases are TGTGCCAGTAGTATCGGGACTGCTGGGCTGATATCTGGAAACACCATATATTTT. This sequence encodes CASSIGTAGLISGNTIYF. Supplemented by reference TRBV19 and TRBJ1-3, the full variable domain reads DGGITQSPKYLFRKEGQNVTLSCEQNLNHDAMYWYRQDPGQGLRLIYYSQIVNDFQKGDIAEGYSVSREKKESFPLTVTSAQKNPTAFYLCASSIGTAGLISGNTIYFGEGSWLTVV.

V gene TRBV12-5 combines with J gene TRBJ1-5; TRBD1 is a possible D gene (6 bases). The CDR3 runs to 18 residues. V was pared by 3 bases and J by 3 bases, with 21 bases between. Germline CDR1 reads LGHNT; CDR2 reads FRNRAP. The DNA for the CDR3 is TGTGCTAGTGGTTTAGGTGTGGGCCTCGGACAGAACAATCAGCCCCAGCATTTT. Its translation is CASGLGVGLGQNNQPQHF.

The CDR3 region is CSVLTDTTYEQYF. In DNA, the CDR3 is TGCAGCGTGCTGACAGATACTACCTACGAGCAGTACTTC. V gene TRBV29-1 combines with J gene TRBJ2-7; TRBD1 is a possible D gene (5 bases). V lost 6 bases and J 2 bases, leaving 14 bases between the germline ends. Germline V CDR1 and CDR2: SQVTM, ANQGSEA. The CDR3 sequence is 13 residues long.